These 16 T cell receptor beta chains share one sample of origin, sequenced in a study of T cells after yellow fever vaccination. TCRdb recomputed calls from the 5' RACE reads with MiXCR, one row per CDR3 protein. The table lists 150,000 or so distinct CDR3 sequences, roughly 9% of them singletons. Sample: CD8+ T cells sorted from PBMCs, taken 45 days after the yellow fever booster vaccination. Source of these receptors: a man between 18 and 35 years old who received the YFV17D yellow fever vaccine.

This clonotype was seen a few times. The J gene is TRBJ2-1, the V gene TRBV12-3 or TRBV12-4; D is possibly TRBD2 (5 bases). The CDR3 totals 15 residues. Trimming shortened V by 1 base and J by 4 bases, and 11 bases separated the two germline ends. CDR3 DNA: TGTGCCAGCAGTTTAGAGGGAGTAATGTACAATGAGCAGTTCTTC. This codes for CASSLEGVMYNEQFF.

This clonotype was recorded a few times. The V and J genes are TRBV6-1 and TRBJ1-2; no clear D. This CDR3 spans 14 amino acids. Between the trimmed V and J ends, which lost 3 bases and 2 bases, there was a span of 10 bases. CDR1 is MNHNS and CDR2 is SASEGT in the germline V gene. Here the CDR3 DNA reads TGTGCCAGCAGTGATGGACGGGGAAACTATGGCTACACCTTC. Translation gives CASSDGRGNYGYTF.

The rearrangement links TRBV3-1 to TRBJ2-3; D gene unclear. The V end lost 3 bases, the J end lost 6 bases, and 7 bases lay between the germline ends. This CDR3 spans 12 amino acids. Germline CDR1 reads LGHDT; CDR2 reads YNNKEL (reference sequence). CDR3 DNA sequence: TGTGCCAGCAGCCAGAGGACGGATACGCAGTATTTT. Encoded protein: CASSQRTDTQYF.

V is TRBV7-9 and J is TRBJ2-3; 7 bases are shared with TRBD1. From germline, CDR1 is SEHNR and CDR2 FQNEAQ (reference sequence). The CDR3 spans 19 residues. V gave up 7 bases and J gave up 4 bases; unmatched junction bases: 23. Here the CDR3 reads CASTPPRDRVLGLADTQYF. CDR3 sequence (DNA): TGTGCCAGCACCCCCCCAAGGGACAGAGTATTAGGGCTCGCAGATACGCAGTATTTT.

This clonotype has ten or more counts. The J gene is TRBJ1-5, the V gene TRBV28, with D unresolved. The V end lost 7 bases, the J end lost 0 bases, and 7 bases lay between the germline ends. CDR1 is MDHEN, CDR2 SYDVKM, per germline. This CDR3 is 13 amino acids long. The CDR3 sequence is CASTLYSNQPQHF. The CDR3 coding sequence is TGTGCCAGCACTCTGTATAGCAATCAGCCCCAGCATTTT.

This clonotype was found a few times. The J gene is TRBJ2-1, the V gene TRBV6-2 or TRBV6-3; D uncertain. Germline values: CDR1 MNHEY, CDR2 SVGEGT. The CDR3 extends over 15 amino acids. Trimming removed 0 bases at V and 5 bases at J, with 11 bases between. In nucleotides, the CDR3 is TGTGCCAGCAGTTACTCTCGGACGGTAGACAATGAGCAGTTCTTC. Translating it yields CASSYSRTVDNEQFF.

This clonotype was observed at least ten times. V is TRBV6-2 or TRBV6-3 and J is TRBJ2-3, with a tentative D call TRBD2 (6 bases). The CDR3 spans 13 residues. The germline CDR1 and CDR2 sequences are MNHEY and SVGEGT. Trimming stripped 2 bases from V and 4 bases from J, with 7 bases between. CDR3: CASSYGTSDTQYF. The CDR3 bases are TGTGCCAGCAGTTACGGGACTTCAGATACGCAGTATTTT.

Notes on this clonotype: The germline gene is not matched at one end of the junction; a read error may be the cause. The chain couples TRBV6-1 to TRBJ1-3; D is perhaps TRBD1 (5 bases). Germline lookup yields CDR1 MNHNS and CDR2 SASEGT. CDR3 length: 12 residues. The CDR3 loop is CAGRVAGNTIYF. The DNA for the CDR3 is TGTGCCGGCAGGGTGGCGGGAAACACCATATATTTT.

This clonotype was counted between two and nine times. This chain uses TRBV5-1 with TRBJ2-1, with D perhaps TRBD1 (6 bases). The CDR3 has 15 amino acids. V lost 5 bases and J lost 4, with 16 bases in between. Germline V gives CDR1 SGHRS, CDR2 YFSETQ. Here the CDR3 reads CASRSLGTLYNEQFF. Here the CDR3 DNA reads TGCGCCAGCAGGTCCCTCGGGACATTATACAATGAGCAGTTCTTC.

The chain couples TRBV4-1 to TRBJ2-1; TRBD2 might be the D (5 bases). Trimming took 2 bases from V and 8 from J, leaving 10 bases between them. Looked up from germline, CDR1 is MGHRA and CDR2 is YSYEKL. The CDR3 is 13 amino acids. The CDR3 loop reads CASSQLASDEQFF. The CDR3 nucleotides read TGCGCCAGCAGCCAACTAGCTTCCGATGAGCAGTTCTTC.

The chain links TRBV5-6 to TRBJ2-6, with 7 bases identical to TRBD2. This CDR3 is 16 amino acids long. CDR1 and CDR2 from the germline V gene are SGHDT and YYEEEE. V shed 0 bases and J 0 bases; nucleotides not matched to a gene: 0. The CDR3 sequence: CASSLGGSSGANVLTF. CDR3 DNA sequence: TGTGCCAGCAGCTTGGGCGGGAGCTCTGGGGCCAACGTCCTGACTTTC.

The chain recombines TRBV4-1 with TRBJ1-6; 9 bases match TRBD1. Germline V gives CDR1 MGHRA, CDR2 YSYEKL. CDR3 size: 16 residues. V dropped 3 bases and J dropped 6; count of bases not matched to a gene: 6. Written as DNA, the CDR3 is TGCGCCAGCAGCCAGGGACAGGGCGACCTTAATTCACCCCTCCACTTT. It encodes CASSQGQGDLNSPLHF.

The chain has TRBV18 and TRBJ2-1, with TRBD2 identical over 7 bases. The germline V gene encodes CDR1 KGHSH and CDR2 LQKENI. The CDR3 runs to 16 residues. After removal of 0 bases from V and 7 bases from J, the junction contained 9 bases not matched to a gene. The CDR3 loop is CASSPPRGDLANEQFF. The CDR3 bases are TGTGCCAGCTCACCACCTCGGGGGGACCTCGCAAATGAGCAGTTCTTC.

The chain employs TRBV7-9 and TRBJ1-2, with a weak D call TRBD1 (5 bases). There are 15 residues in the CDR3. Germline V gene data show CDR1 as SEHNR and CDR2 as FQNEAQ (reference sequence). Trimming removed 2 bases from V and 3 bases from J, with 13 bases in between. This chain's CDR3 is CASSLPGGGDYGYTF. The CDR3 coding sequence is TGTGCCAGCAGCTTACCCGGGGGTGGCGACTATGGCTACACCTTC.

This clonotype was seen a few times. The rearrangement uses TRBV4-3 and TRBJ1-5; the D is unclear. CDR1 is LGHNA, CDR2 YSLEER, per germline. V lost 1 base and J 0 bases, leaving 7 bases between the germline ends. The CDR3 runs to 15 residues. The CDR3 loop reads CASSQVLDSNQPQHF. The CDR3 DNA reads as TGCGCCAGCAGCCAAGTCTTAGATAGCAATCAGCCCCAGCATTTT.

The rearrangement uses TRBV7-2 and TRBJ2-1, with a possible D match to TRBD2 (6 bases). Germline loops: CDR1 SGHTA, CDR2 FQGNSA. This CDR3 is built from 16 residues. With 1 base removed from V and 5 bases from J, the gap between germline ends came to 15 bases. The CDR3 here is CASSLDTGVPNNEQFF. CDR3 in DNA: TGTGCCAGCAGCTTAGACACGGGGGTCCCTAACAATGAGCAGTTCTTC.